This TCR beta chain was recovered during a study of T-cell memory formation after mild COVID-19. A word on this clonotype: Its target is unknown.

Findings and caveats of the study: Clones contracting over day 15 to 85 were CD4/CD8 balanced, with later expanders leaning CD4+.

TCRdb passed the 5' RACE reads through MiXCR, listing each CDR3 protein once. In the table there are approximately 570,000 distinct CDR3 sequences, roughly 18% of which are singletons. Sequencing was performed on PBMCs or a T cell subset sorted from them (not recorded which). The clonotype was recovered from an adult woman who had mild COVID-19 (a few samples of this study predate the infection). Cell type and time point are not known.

CDR3 region: CASSDSSGSSTDTQYF. In nucleotides, the CDR3 is TGTGCCAGCAGTGACTCTAGCGGGTCTAGCACAGATACGCAGTATTTT. The gene calls are TRBV6-4 and TRBJ2-3; 7 bases are shared with TRBD2. Germline assignment: CDR1 MRHNA and CDR2 SNTAGT. The V segment lost 0 bases and the J segment 0 bases; nucleotides outside the gene matches: 3. This CDR3 is built from 16 residues.